This T cell receptor (beta chain) was sequenced for a study of blood T cell repertoires in COVID-19 (TCRdb year 2020). For the study in its entirety: The collaborator samples originated in the United States, Italy and Spain and spanned the acute and convalescent phases of COVID-19. Subjects who had been exposed to COVID-19, were actively infected with it, or had recovered from it provided the deeply sampled blood TCRbeta repertoires that made up the dataset. The samples were drawn from the first 160 participants of the ongoing ImmuneRACE study and from some 1,300 subjects provided by 6 global collaborators. Where available, HLA class I and class II types were obtained from metadata supplied by the sample provider rather than from assay-based typing. A freely available public database, intended as a resource for researchers studying the immune response to SARS-CoV-2, is where the repertoires were released. A de-identified subject ID, COVID-19 status, age in years and sex were almost always included in the sample metadata. The prospective study material was composed of cDNA or gDNA derived from T cells, B-cell-depleted T cells, or PBMCs.

For this clone: Its antigen target is currently unknown. It has no much larger one-base neighbor in the sample; base qualities were not kept.

The immunoSEQ Assay, a bias-controlled multiplex PCR, was used to amplify TCRbeta CDR3 regions from genomic DNA. Per the source publication's procedure: The number of nucleated cells in each sample was estimated by amplification of reference gene primers within the assay. To quantify the absolute abundance of each unique TCRbeta CDR3 rearrangement, sequence reads were collapsed and filtered. For each sample, productive Simpson clonality was calculated by taking the square root of Simpson's diversity index across productive rearrangements. The immuneACCESS repertoire file appears here via TCRdb, limited to in-frame rearrangements. These files lack a portion of the clones; in checked studies, under half of the deficit traces to unresolved V genes, and the cause of the others is not known. The DNA gave D and trimming, while V, J and clone size come from that table. The sample data list a few hundred thousand clones, and around 83% of these were observed just once. Of the sample, about 4.8% is held by the ten largest clones.

Participants in the prospective study were enrolled through a virtual design, were aged about 18 to 100 years, and lived in roughly 24 United States geographic areas. Cohort assignment in the prospective study relied on participant-reported clinical history from a screening survey and a study questionnaire. For ImmuneRACE Cohort 3, a participant was defined as recovered based on two consecutive negative NP/OP PCR tests, clearance by a healthcare professional, or resolution of symptoms. In the prospective study, mobile phlebotomists collected whole blood, serum and a nasopharyngeal or oropharyngeal swab from each participant. Additional blood draws and questionnaires over an approximately 2-month period could optionally be provided by prospective study participants. Before DNA extraction, prospective study blood samples were shipped either frozen or at room temperature. Via the germline V gene, CDR1 is SGHDT and CDR2 YYEEEE. There are 16 amino acids in the CDR3, from cysteine to phenylalanine inclusive. Kept here is only the CDR3 DNA, which spans 48 bases and is read in frame from base 1. Compared with germline, V lacks 2 bases and J lacks 3 bases; bases without a gene match: 7.

The paper as a whole reports these results and caveats: Clinical and demographic metadata were provided uncurated, with the amount varying by source and participant.

The chain is assembled from TRBV5-6 and TRBJ1-3; TRBD1 agrees with 8 junctional bases. The material sequenced was PBMCs or T cells enriched from blood (not recorded which). The source is a woman aged 50 to 60 who had recovered from COVID-19. The CDR3 protein: CASSFLTGGSGNTIYF. Read as DNA, the sequence is TGTGCCAGCAGCTTCTTAACAGGGGGAAGTGGAAACACCATATATTTT.